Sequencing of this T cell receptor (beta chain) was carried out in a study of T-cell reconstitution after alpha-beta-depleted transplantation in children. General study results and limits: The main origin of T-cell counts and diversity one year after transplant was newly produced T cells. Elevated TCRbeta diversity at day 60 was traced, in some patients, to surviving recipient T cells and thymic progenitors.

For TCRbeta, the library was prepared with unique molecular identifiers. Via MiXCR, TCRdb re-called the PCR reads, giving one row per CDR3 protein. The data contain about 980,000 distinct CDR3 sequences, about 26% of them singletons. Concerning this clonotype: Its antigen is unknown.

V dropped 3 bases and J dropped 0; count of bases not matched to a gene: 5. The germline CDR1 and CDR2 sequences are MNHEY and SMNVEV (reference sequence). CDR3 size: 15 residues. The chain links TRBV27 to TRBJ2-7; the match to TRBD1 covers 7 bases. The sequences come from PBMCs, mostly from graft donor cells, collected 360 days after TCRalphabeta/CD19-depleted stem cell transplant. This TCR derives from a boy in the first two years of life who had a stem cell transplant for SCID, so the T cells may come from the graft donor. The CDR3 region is CASSFEGQSSYEQYF. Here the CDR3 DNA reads TGTGCCAGCAGTTTCGAGGGACAGAGCTCCTACGAGCAGTACTTC.